This T cell receptor beta chain was sequenced during a study of cytomegalovirus exposure and HLA in healthy donors. Only a few counts were recorded for this clone. Both 60 Vbeta primers and 13 Jbeta primers went into the PCR. Clones were sequenced by immunoSEQ multiplex PCR, and TCRdb holds only the in-frame ones, with some missing. The data show 100,000 to 150,000 clones, around three quarters seen once. The CDR3 runs 16 residues. Germline values: CDR1 LGHNA, CDR2 YSLEER. The V segment lost 2 bases and the J segment 5 bases; nucleotides outside the gene matches: 10. V and J are TRBV4-3 and TRBJ2-3, with 7 bases identical to TRBD2. The TCR originated in a man aged 50 or older in good health and CMV-seropositive. The sequenced material came from PBMCs. CDR3 loop: CASSQWGGRVGDTQYF. Here the CDR3 DNA reads TGCGCCAGCAGCCAATGGGGTGGGAGGGTTGGAGATACGCAGTATTTT.